This T cell receptor (beta chain) was obtained from a study of T-cell reconstitution after alpha-beta-depleted transplantation in children. Findings of the study overall: Certain patients had high TCRbeta diversity at day 60, and it came from recipient T cells and thymic progenitors that survived.

The CDR3 is 15 amino acids. Trimming removed 5 bases from V and 6 bases from J; junction bases left unmatched: 10. Per the germline V gene, CDR1 is MNHNS and CDR2 is SASEGT. Construction of the TCRbeta library involved unique molecular identifiers. Each CDR3 protein gets one entry after TCRdb re-called the PCR reads with MiXCR. This sample has about 980,000 distinct CDR3 sequences, with about 26% found just once. This clonotype was counted only a few times. The antigen is unknown. The chain recombines TRBV6-1 with TRBJ2-7, with 10 bases identical to TRBD2. This specimen consisted of PBMCs, mostly from graft donor cells, obtained 360 days after TCRalphabeta/CD19-depleted stem cell transplant. This receptor was taken from a boy in the first two years of life who had a stem cell transplant for SCID, so the T cells may come from the graft donor. The CDR3 here is CASSRSGTSEGEQYF. The CDR3, as DNA: TGTGCCAGCAGTCGATCAGGGACTAGCGAAGGCGAGCAGTACTTC.